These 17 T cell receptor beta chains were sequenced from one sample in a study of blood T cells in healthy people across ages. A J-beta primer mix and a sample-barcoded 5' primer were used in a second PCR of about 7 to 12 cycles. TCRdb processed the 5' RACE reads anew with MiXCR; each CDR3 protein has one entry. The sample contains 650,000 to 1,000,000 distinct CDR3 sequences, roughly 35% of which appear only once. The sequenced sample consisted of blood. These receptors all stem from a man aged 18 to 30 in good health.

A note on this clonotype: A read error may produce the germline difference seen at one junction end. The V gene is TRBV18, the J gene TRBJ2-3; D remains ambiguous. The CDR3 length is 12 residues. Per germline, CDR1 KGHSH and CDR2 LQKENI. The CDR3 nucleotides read TGTGCCAGCGCACCACCGGGAGATACGCAGTATTTT. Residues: CASAPPGDTQYF.

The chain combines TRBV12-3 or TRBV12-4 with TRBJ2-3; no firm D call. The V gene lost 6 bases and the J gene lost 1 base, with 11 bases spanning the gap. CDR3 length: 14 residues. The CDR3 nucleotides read TGTGCCAGCAGAAGGGATCGAGGCACAGATACGCAGTATTTT. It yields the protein CASRRDRGTDTQYF.

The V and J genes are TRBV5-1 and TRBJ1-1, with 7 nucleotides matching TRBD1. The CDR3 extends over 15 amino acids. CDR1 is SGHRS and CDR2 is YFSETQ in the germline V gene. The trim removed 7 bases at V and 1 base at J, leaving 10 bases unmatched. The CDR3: CASQRRTGSNTEAFF. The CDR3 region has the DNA TGCGCCAGCCAAAGGAGGACAGGTTCGAACACTGAAGCTTTCTTT.

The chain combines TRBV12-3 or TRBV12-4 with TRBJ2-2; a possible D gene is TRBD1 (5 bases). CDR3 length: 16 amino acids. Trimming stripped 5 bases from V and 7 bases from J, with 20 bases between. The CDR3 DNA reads TGTGCCAGCAGTCGTGGCAGGGAAAATCTCATCGGGGAGCTGTTTTTT. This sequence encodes CASSRGRENLIGELFF.

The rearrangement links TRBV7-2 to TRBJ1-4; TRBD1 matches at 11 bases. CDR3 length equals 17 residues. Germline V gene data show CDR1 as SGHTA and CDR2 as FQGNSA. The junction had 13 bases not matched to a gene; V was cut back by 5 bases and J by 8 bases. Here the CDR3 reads CASSPGTGGITREKLFF. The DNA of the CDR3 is TGTGCCAGCAGCCCCGGGACAGGGGGGATCACGAGGGAAAAACTGTTTTTT.

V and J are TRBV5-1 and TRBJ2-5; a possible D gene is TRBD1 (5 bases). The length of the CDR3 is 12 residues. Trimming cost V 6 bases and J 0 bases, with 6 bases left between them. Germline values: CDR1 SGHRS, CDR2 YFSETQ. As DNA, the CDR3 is TGCGCCAGCACACAGGACCAAGAGACCCAGTACTTC. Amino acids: CASTQDQETQYF.

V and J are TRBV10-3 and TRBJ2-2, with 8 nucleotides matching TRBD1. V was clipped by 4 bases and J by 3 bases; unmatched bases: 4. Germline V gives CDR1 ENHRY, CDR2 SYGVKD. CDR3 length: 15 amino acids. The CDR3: CAISVTGDDTGELFF. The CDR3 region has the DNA TGTGCCATCAGTGTGACAGGGGATGACACCGGGGAGCTGTTTTTT.

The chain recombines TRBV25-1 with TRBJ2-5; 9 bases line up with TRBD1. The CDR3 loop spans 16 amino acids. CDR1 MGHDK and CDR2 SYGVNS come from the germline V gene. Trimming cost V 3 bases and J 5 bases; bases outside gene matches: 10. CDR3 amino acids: CASSDYRDRVHETQYF. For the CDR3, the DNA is TGTGCCAGCAGTGATTACCGGGACAGGGTCCACGAGACCCAGTACTTC.

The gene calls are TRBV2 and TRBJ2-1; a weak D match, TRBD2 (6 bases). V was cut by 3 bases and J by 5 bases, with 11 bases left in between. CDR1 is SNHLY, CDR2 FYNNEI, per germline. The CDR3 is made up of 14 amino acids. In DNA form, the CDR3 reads TGTGCCAGCAGTGAGGGGAGGTTTGACAATGAGCAGTTCTTC. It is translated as CASSEGRFDNEQFF.

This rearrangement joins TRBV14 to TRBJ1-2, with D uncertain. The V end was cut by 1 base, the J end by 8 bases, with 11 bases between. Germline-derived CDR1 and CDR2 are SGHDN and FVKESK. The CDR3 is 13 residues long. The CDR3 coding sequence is TGTGCCAGCAGCCAAGCTGAGCAGCGGGGCTACACCTTC. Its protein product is CASSQAEQRGYTF.

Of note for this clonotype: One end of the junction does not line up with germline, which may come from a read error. The chain's CDR3 is CASGQDRKETQYF. CDR3 nucleotides: TGTGCCAGCGGCCAAGATAGGAAAGAGACCCAGTACTTC. The chain combines TRBV3-1 with TRBJ2-7; D gene ambiguous. Matching the DNA end better, TRBJ2-5 makes the J call doubtful. CDR1 is LGHDT and CDR2 is YNNKEL in the germline V gene (reference sequence). The CDR3 contains 13 residues.

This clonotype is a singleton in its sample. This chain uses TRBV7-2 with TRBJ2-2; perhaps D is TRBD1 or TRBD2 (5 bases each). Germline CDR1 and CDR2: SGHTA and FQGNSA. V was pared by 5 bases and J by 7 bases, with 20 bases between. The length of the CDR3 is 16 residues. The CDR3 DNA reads TGTGCCAGCAGCCCAGCCCAGGCTGGGACGTTCGGGGAGCTGTTTTTT. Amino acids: CASSPAQAGTFGELFF.

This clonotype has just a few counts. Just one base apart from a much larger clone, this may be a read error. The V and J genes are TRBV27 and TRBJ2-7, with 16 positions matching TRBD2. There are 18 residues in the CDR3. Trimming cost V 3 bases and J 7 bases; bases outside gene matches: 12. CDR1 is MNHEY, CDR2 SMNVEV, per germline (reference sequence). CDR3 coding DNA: TGTGCCAGCAGTTTCATCGGGACTAGCGGGGGGGCTAGTAATGAGCAGTACTTC. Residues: CASSFIGTSGGASNEQYF.

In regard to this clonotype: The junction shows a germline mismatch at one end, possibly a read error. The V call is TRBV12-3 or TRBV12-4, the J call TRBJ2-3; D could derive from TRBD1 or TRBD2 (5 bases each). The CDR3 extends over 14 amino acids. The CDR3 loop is CANSVGVAPDTQYF. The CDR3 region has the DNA TGTGCCAACAGTGTGGGGGTTGCCCCCGATACGCAGTATTTT.

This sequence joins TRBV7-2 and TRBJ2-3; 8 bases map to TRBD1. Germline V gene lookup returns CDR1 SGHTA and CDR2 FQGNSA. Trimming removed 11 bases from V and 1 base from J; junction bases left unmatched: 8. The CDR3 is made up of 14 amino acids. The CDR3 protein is CAGNLDRGTDTQYF. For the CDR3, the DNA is TGTGCCGGCAACTTGGACAGGGGCACAGATACGCAGTATTTT.

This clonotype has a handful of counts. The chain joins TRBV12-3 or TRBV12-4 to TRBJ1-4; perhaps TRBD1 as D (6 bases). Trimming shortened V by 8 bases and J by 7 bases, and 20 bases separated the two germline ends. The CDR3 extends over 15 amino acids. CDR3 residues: CASGQVGQGSEKLFF. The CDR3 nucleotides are TGTGCCAGCGGGCAAGTGGGCCAGGGGTCTGAAAAACTGTTTTTT.

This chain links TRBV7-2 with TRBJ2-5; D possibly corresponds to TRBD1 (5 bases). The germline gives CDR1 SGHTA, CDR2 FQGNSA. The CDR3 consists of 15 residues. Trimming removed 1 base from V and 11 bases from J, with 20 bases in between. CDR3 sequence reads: CASSLVRVGHNEQYF. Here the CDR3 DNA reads TGTGCCAGCAGCTTAGTCAGGGTCGGGCACAATGAGCAGTACTTC.